This T cell receptor beta chain derives from a study of control samples from healthy donors and cancer patients. V gave up 0 bases and J gave up 8 bases, with 23 bases separating them. The CDR3 totals 17 residues. CDR1 and CDR2 from the germline V gene are SGHRS and YFSETQ. Clones were read by immunoSEQ multiplex PCR, and TCRdb kept only the in-frame ones, dropping some. The data contain tens of thousands of clones, about 88% of them singletons. The sequenced material came from blood. The rearrangement links TRBV5-1 to TRBJ1-2; maybe TRBD1 (6 bases). The receptor's source is a woman aged 45-60 years in good health. The chain's CDR3 is CASSLAPRQAQAGGYTF. The CDR3 nucleotides are TGCGCCAGCAGCTTGGCCCCCCGACAGGCCCAAGCAGGAGGCTACACCTTC.